This T cell receptor beta chain was sequenced during a study of blood T cells in healthy people across ages. General study findings and limits: Diversity figures derived from one million T cells were judged to underestimate the true value.

This clonotype was observed a few times. Its antigen is still unknown. Using a J-beta primer mix together with a sample-barcoded 5' primer, a second PCR was run for about 6 to 12 cycles. A single record per CDR3 protein comes from TCRdb applying MiXCR to the 5' RACE reads. Here the sample spans more than 900,000 distinct CDR3 sequences, roughly 29% being singletons. Looked up from germline, CDR1 is LGHDT and CDR2 is YNNKEL (reference sequence). V lost 0 bases and J lost 8; bases outside the gene matches: 18. The CDR3 is made up of 19 amino acids. These data also formed part of another study, on T cells of mothers and their children.

The rearrangement links TRBV3-1 to TRBJ2-1; TRBD2 matches at 8 bases. The sample was blood. The sequence was collected from a woman between 40 and 50 years old in good health. The CDR3 DNA reads TGTGCCAGCAGCCAAGAGTGGGAAGCGGGGGTTACTTCCTTGCATGAGCAGTTCTTC. This sequence encodes CASSQEWEAGVTSLHEQFF.